These T cell receptor beta chains were read from a single sample in a study of shared clonotypes between healthy human individuals. Here immunoSEQ multiplex PCR was the method, and the copy in TCRdb shows in-frame clones only, minus some. The profile shows 2.3 million or so clones, just over 90% of them singletons. Sequences were obtained from naive CD4+ T cells from PBMCs. The receptors were sampled from a man between 18 and 29 years old in good health. Some clones in this sample may be carry-over from other donors' samples. The CDR3 runs from the conserved cysteine through the conserved F or W. The D gene is left open where the match is weak. Size is omitted from some rows. Given values are once, few, many or a class for expanded clones.

>NA|TRBJ2-3|NA|TRBV2
CASSEIGQSRTDTQYF
TGTGCCAGCAGTGAAATAGGGCAATCCCGCACAGATACGCAGTATTTT
>NA|TRBJ2-5|NA|TRBV28
CASSPQEGLETQYF
TGTGCCAGCAGTCCCCAAGAAGGCCTAGAGACCCAGTACTTC
>NA|TRBJ2-3|NA|TRBV2
CASSSSAYTQYF
TGTGCCAGCAGTTCAAGTGCGTATACGCAGTATTTT
>TRBD2|TRBJ2-2|NA|TRBV7-6
CASSLGTSRGTGELFF
TGTGCCAGCAGCTTAGGGACTAGCCGTGGCACCGGGGAGCTGTTTTTT
>NA|TRBJ2-3|NA|TRBV7-7
CASSPLRGGTQSDTQYF
TGTGCCAGCAGCCCCCTCCGGGGCGGGACGCAGTCAGATACGCAGTATTTT
>TRBD1|TRBJ1-2|NA|TRBV18
CASSPRQGDYGYTF
TGTGCCAGCTCCCCAAGACAGGGGGACTATGGCTACACCTTC
>TRBD2|TRBJ2-3|few|TRBV4-1
CASSQDGGGLSDTQYF
TGCGCCAGCAGCCAAGACGGGGGAGGGCTTTCAGATACGCAGTATTTT
>TRBD2|TRBJ2-3|NA|TRBV5-1
CASSTLTSGYTDTQYF
TGCGCCAGCAGCACCCTAACTAGCGGCTACACAGATACGCAGTATTTT
>TRBD1|TRBJ1-2|NA|TRBV7-9
CASSLVNLQGARGYTF
TGTGCCAGCAGCCTCGTTAACCTACAGGGGGCGCGGGGCTACACCTTC
>TRBD2|TRBJ2-2|NA|TRBV19
CASSDPGLADFTGELFF
TGTGCCAGTAGTGACCCGGGACTAGCTGACTTCACCGGGGAGCTGTTTTTT
>TRBD1|TRBJ1-1|NA|TRBV7-9
CASSLQGAVNTEAFF
TGTGCCAGCAGCTTACAGGGGGCGGTGAACACTGAAGCTTTCTTT
>NA|TRBJ2-7|NA|TRBV27
CASSLLSAIGTRYEQYF
TGTGCCAGCAGTTTATTGTCCGCCATCGGGACAAGATACGAGCAGTACTTC
>TRBD2|TRBJ2-1|NA|TRBV7-2
CASSRLAVLYNEQFF
TGTGCCAGCAGCCGACTAGCGGTACTATACAATGAGCAGTTCTTC
>NA|TRBJ2-3|NA|TRBV7-3
CASSSGPTDTQYF
TGTGCCAGCAGCTCTGGGCCCACAGATACGCAGTATTTT
>NA|TRBJ2-1|NA|TRBV6-5
CATSSGAAPLQFF
TGTGCCACCAGTTCCGGGGCGGCCCCCCTCCAGTTCTTC
>TRBD2|TRBJ2-1|NA|TRBV19
CASSITGLAGVDEQFF
TGTGCCAGTAGTATTACAGGACTAGCGGGAGTCGATGAGCAGTTCTTC
>TRBD1|TRBJ2-1|NA|TRBV28
CASSLSGTGVDEQFF
TGTGCCAGCAGTTTATCCGGGACAGGGGTTGATGAGCAGTTCTTC
>NA|TRBJ1-1|NA|TRBV18
CASSSRTAPVPEAFF
TGTGCCAGCTCTTCCAGGACAGCCCCTGTCCCTGAAGCTTTCTTT
>TRBD1|TRBJ2-5|NA|TRBV7-9
CASSQGQVWTETQYF
TGTGCCAGCAGCCAAGGACAGGTATGGACCGAGACCCAGTACTTC
>NA|TRBJ2-1|NA|TRBV6-5
CASKADHEQFF
TGTGCCAGCAAGGCGGACCATGAGCAGTTCTTC
>NA|TRBJ2-2|once|TRBV5-4
CASSSYRVTGELFF
TGTGCCAGCAGCTCCTACAGGGTCACCGGGGAGCTGTTTTTT
>TRBD2|TRBJ2-5|NA|TRBV7-6
CASSLDRGGTQYF
TGTGCCAGCAGCTTAGACCGGGGGGGGACCCAGTACTTC
>NA|TRBJ2-4|NA|TRBV19
CATKEGVAKNIQYF
TGTGCCACAAAGGAAGGTGTCGCCAAAAACATTCAGTACTTC
>TRBD1|TRBJ1-2|NA|TRBV28
CASSPGTVPFNYGYTF
TGTGCCAGCAGTCCCGGGACAGTACCCTTCAACTATGGCTACACCTTC
>NA|TRBJ2-2|NA|TRBV28
CASSLEGELFF
TGTGCCAGCAGTTTGGAAGGGGAGCTGTTTTTT